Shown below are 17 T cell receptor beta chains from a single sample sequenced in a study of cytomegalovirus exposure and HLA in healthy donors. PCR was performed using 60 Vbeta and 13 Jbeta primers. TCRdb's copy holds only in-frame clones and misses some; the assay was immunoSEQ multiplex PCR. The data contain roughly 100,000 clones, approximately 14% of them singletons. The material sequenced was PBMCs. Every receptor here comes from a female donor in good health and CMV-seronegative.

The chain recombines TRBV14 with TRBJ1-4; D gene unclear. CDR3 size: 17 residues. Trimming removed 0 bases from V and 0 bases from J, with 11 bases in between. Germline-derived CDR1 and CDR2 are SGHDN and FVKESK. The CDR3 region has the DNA TGTGCCAGCAGCCAAGAAATCTCGGGAGCAACTAATGAAAAACTGTTTTTT. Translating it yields CASSQEISGATNEKLFF. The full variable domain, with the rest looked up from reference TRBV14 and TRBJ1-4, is EAGVTQFPSHSVIEKGQTVTLRCDPISGHDNLYWYRRVMGKEIKFLLHFVKESKQDESGMPNNRFLAERTGGTYSTLKVQPAELEDSGVYFCASSQEISGATNEKLFFGSGTQLSVL.

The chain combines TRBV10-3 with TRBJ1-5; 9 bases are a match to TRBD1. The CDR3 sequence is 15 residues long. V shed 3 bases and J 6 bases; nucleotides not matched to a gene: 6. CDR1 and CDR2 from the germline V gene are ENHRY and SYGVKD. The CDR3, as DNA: TGTGCCATCAGTGATTCGGGACAGGGCGGTCAGCCCCAGCATTTT. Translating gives CAISDSGQGGQPQHF.

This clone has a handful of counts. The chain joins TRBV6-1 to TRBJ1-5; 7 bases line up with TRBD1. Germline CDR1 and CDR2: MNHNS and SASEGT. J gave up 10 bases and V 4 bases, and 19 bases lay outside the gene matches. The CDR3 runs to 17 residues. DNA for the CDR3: TGTGCCAGCAGTGCTCAAAGGGGGGACAGTACGATCAGCCCCCAGCATTTT. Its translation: CASSAQRGDSTISPQHF.

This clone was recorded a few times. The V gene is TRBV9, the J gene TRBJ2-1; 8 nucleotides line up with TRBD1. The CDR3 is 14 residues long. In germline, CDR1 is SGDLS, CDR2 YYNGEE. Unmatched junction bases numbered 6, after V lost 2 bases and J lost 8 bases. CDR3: CASSVRQGSHEQFF. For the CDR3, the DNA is TGTGCCAGCAGCGTGAGACAGGGGAGTCATGAGCAGTTCTTC.

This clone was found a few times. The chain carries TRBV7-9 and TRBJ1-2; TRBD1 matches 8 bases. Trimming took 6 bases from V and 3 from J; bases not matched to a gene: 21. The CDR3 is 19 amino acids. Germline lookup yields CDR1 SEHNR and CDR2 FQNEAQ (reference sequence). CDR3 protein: CASRAMGLVSDRADYGYTF. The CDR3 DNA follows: TGTGCCAGCAGGGCTATGGGGCTAGTCTCGGACAGGGCGGACTATGGCTACACCTTC.

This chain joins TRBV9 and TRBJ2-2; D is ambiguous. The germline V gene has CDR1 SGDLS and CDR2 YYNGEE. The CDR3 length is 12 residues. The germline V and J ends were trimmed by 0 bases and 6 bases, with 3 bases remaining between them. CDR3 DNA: TGTGCCAGCAGCGTAGTAGCCGGGGAGCTGTTTTTT. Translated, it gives CASSVVAGELFF.

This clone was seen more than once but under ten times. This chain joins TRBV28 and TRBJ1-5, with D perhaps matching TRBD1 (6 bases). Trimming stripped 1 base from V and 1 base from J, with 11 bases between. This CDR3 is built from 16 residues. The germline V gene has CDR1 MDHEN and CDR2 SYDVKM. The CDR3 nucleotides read TGTGCCAGCAGTTTATCCGACAGGCGGAGCAATCAGCCCCAGCATTTT. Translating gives CASSLSDRRSNQPQHF.

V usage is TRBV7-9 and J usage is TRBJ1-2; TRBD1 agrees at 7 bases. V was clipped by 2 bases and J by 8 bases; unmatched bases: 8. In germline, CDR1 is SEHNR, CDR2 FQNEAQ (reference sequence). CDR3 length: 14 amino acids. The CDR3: CASSLLDRSDGYTF. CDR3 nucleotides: TGTGCCAGCAGCTTACTGGACAGGTCGGACGGCTACACCTTC. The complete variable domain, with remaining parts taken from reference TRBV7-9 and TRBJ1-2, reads DTGVSQNPRHKITKRGQNVTFRCDPISEHNRLYWYRQTLGQGPEFLTYFQNEAQLEKSRLLSDRFSAERPKGSFSTLEIQRTEQGDSAMYLCASSLLDRSDGYTFGSGTRLTVV.

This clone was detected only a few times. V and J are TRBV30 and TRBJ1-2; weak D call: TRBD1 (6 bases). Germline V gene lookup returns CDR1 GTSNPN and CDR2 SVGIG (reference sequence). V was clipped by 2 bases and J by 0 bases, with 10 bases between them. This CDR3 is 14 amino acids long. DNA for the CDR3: TGTGCCTGGAGTCGACAGGTAGCTAACTATGGCTACACCTTC. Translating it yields CAWSRQVANYGYTF.

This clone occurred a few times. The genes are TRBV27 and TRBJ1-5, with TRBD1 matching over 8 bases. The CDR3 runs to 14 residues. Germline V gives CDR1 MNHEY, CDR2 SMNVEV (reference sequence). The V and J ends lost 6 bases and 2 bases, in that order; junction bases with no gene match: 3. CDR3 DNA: TGTGCCAGCAGGACACAGGGGGGCAATCAGCCCCAGCATTTT. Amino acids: CASRTQGGNQPQHF.

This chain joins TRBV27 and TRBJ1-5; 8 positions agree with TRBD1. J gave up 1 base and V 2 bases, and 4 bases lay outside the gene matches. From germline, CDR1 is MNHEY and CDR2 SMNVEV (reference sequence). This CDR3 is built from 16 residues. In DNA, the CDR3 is TGTGCCAGCAGTTTAGTTGGACAGGGCAGCAATCAGCCCCAGCATTTT. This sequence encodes CASSLVGQGSNQPQHF.

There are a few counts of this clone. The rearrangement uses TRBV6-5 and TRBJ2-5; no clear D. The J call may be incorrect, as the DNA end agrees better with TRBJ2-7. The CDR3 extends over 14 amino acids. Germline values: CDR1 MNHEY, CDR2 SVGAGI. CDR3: CASSYSNSAYEQYF. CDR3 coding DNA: TGTGCCAGCAGTTACTCGAACTCCGCCTACGAGCAGTACTTC.

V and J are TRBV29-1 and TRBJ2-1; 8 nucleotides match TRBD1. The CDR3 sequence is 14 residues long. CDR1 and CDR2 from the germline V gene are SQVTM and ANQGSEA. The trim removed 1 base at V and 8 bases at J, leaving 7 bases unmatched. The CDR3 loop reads CSVEASGQGDEQFF. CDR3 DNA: TGCAGCGTTGAAGCCAGCGGACAGGGCGATGAGCAGTTCTTC.

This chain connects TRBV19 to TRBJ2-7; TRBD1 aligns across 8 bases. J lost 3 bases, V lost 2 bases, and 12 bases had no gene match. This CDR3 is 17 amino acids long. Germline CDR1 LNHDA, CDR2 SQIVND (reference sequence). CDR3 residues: CASSIQFRGRPDYEQYF. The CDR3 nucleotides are TGTGCCAGTAGTATACAGTTCAGGGGGCGGCCGGACTACGAGCAGTACTTC.

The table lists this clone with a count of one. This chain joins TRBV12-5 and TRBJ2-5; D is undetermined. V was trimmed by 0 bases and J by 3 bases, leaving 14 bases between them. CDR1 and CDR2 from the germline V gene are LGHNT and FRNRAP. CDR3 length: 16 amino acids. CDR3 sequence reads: CASGLVPGDGKETQYF. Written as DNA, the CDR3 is TGTGCTAGTGGTTTGGTACCTGGAGACGGTAAAGAGACCCAGTACTTC.

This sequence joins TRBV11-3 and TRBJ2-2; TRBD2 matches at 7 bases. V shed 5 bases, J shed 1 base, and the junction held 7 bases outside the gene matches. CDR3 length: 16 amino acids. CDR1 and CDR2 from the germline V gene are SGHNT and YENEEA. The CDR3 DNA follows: TGTGCCAGCAGCCCCGGACTAGTCTTGAACACCGGGGAGCTGTTTTTT. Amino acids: CASSPGLVLNTGELFF.

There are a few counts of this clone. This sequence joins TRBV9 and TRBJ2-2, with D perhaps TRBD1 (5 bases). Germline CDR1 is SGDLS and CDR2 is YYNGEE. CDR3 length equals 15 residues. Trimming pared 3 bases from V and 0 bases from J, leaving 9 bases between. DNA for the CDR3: TGTGCCAGCAGCGCCCGGACAACGAACACCGGGGAGCTGTTTTTT. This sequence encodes CASSARTTNTGELFF.